This TCR beta chain emerged from a study of molecular identifiers for immune sequencing clone quantification. Study details: Split five ways in replicates, RNA from approximately 20,000 or 100,000 naive CD8 cells had four portions sequenced.

This clonotype was seen at least ten times. TCRdb re-derived calls from the PCR reads in MiXCR, one entry per CDR3 protein. Of around 470,000 distinct CDR3 sequences in the sample, under 30% were seen once. The CDR3 length is 17 residues. Trimming took 2 bases from V and 2 from J; bases not matched to a gene: 12. Germline loops: CDR1 PRHDT, CDR2 FYEKMQ (reference sequence). Sequenced material: naive CD8+ T cells from blood, with Jurkat cell RNA spiked in. The subset was: FACS-sorted CD8+CD4-CCR7+CD45RA+ naive T cells. V usage is TRBV13 and J usage is TRBJ2-7; 7 positions agree with TRBD2. The receptor was derived from a human donor in good health. Some libraries in this study had Jurkat cell RNA spiked in. The CDR3 reads CASSLWGSGGEAYEQYF. CDR3 coding DNA: TGTGCCAGCAGCTTATGGGGGTCGGGGGGAGAAGCCTACGAGCAGTACTTC.